These T cell receptor beta chains were read from a single sample in a study of blood T cell repertoires in COVID-19. Method: immunoSEQ multiplex PCR; TCRdb's copy keeps in-frame clones and lacks some. The sample consists of 80,000 to 100,000 clones, around 72% of them appearing once. Sequences were obtained from peripheral blood. The receptors here all came from a man in his 70s with acute or convalescent COVID-19. Both conserved end residues are part of each CDR3. A D gene is named only where the DNA matches it firmly. Clone size appears in some rows only: once, few, many, or a class for an expanded clone.

j_call v_call clone_size d_call cdr3_aa cdr3_nt
TRBJ2-5 TRBV18 - - CASSLGQQETQYF TGTGCCAGCTCTCTTGGACAGCAAGAGACCCAGTACTTC
TRBJ1-1 TRBV5-1 - - CASSLGTENTEAFF TGCGCCAGCAGCTTGGGTACAGAGAACACTGAAGCTTTCTTT
TRBJ2-3 TRBV24-1 - TRBD2 CATSDPVPGLAGDTQYF TGTGCCACCAGTGACCCCGTCCCGGGACTAGCGGGAGATACGCAGTATTTT
TRBJ2-1 TRBV5-1 - - CASSSPGTYNEQFF TGCGCCAGCAGCTCCCCAGGTACCTACAATGAGCAGTTCTTC
TRBJ1-1 TRBV5-1 - TRBD1 CASSRTGDINTEAFF TGCGCCAGCAGCAGGACAGGGGACATCAACACTGAAGCTTTCTTT
TRBJ2-7 TRBV19 - TRBD1 CASSTWTGSDEQYF TGTGCCAGTAGTACCTGGACAGGGAGCGACGAGCAGTACTTC
TRBJ2-7 TRBV5-4 - TRBD1 CASSSQGASYEQYF TGTGCCAGCAGCTCACAGGGGGCGTCCTACGAGCAGTACTTC
TRBJ1-3 TRBV7-2 - TRBD1 CASSPTGSYGNTIYF TGTGCCAGCAGCCCGACAGGGTCTTATGGAAACACCATATATTTT
TRBJ2-7 TRBV7-8 - - CASKSELLSYEQYF TGTGCCAGCAAGTCCGAACTCCTTTCCTACGAGCAGTACTTC
TRBJ2-2 TRBV5-1 - - CASSFGNTGELFF TGCGCCAGCAGCTTTGGCAACACCGGGGAGCTGTTTTTT
TRBJ2-1 TRBV10-2 few - CASSDPISRAGEQFF TGCGCCAGCAGTGACCCGATTAGCAGGGCCGGCGAGCAGTTCTTC
TRBJ1-5 TRBV5-1 - - CASSSGQNNQPQHF TGCGCCAGCAGCTCTGGGCAGAACAATCAGCCCCAGCATTTT
TRBJ1-2 TRBV27 - TRBD1 CASRRRDSSNYGYTF TGTGCCAGCAGGCGTCGGGACAGCTCTAACTATGGCTACACCTTC
TRBJ1-5 TRBV24-1 - - CATSKSLNNQPQHF TGTGCCACCAGTAAGTCACTGAACAATCAGCCCCAGCATTTT
TRBJ2-3 TRBV6-6 - TRBD1 CASGRGQGSTDTQYF TGTGCCAGCGGACGCGGACAGGGGAGCACAGATACGCAGTATTTT
TRBJ2-5 TRBV5-1 - - CASLPDSKETQYF TGCGCCAGCCTTCCCGACAGCAAAGAGACCCAGTACTTC
TRBJ2-7 TRBV11-2 - - CASSLGDIDEQYF TGTGCCAGCAGCTTGGGGGACATCGACGAGCAGTACTTC
TRBJ2-1 TRBV21-1 - - CASSKDRGNYNEQFF TGTGCCAGCAGCAAGGACAGGGGGAACTACAATGAGCAGTTCTTC
TRBJ2-4 TRBV4-2 - TRBD2 CASSHSTSGDSKNIQYF TGTGCCAGCAGCCATTCGACTAGCGGGGATTCCAAAAACATTCAGTACTTC
TRBJ2-1 TRBV4-1 - TRBD1 CASRGQGYNEQFF TGCGCCAGCAGAGGACAGGGCTACAATGAGCAGTTCTTC
TRBJ2-2 TRBV9 - TRBD2 CASSPLTSGNTGELFF TGTGCCAGCAGCCCACTGACTAGCGGGAACACCGGGGAGCTGTTTTTT
TRBJ1-6 TRBV19 - TRBD1 CASSQQGAVSPLHF TGTGCCAGTAGTCAACAGGGGGCTGTTTCACCCCTCCACTTT
TRBJ2-7 TRBV6-1 once TRBD1 CASSAYRGAGFSYEQYF TGTGCCAGCAGTGCTTACAGGGGGGCGGGTTTCTCCTACGAGCAGTACTTC
TRBJ1-4 TRBV7-9 - TRBD1 CASSLEVTRTGGEKLFF TGTGCCAGCAGCTTAGAGGTGACGCGGACAGGGGGAGAAAAACTGTTTTTT
TRBJ2-7 TRBV20-1 - - CSASPTYEQYF TGCAGTGCTAGCCCCACTTACGAGCAGTACTTC